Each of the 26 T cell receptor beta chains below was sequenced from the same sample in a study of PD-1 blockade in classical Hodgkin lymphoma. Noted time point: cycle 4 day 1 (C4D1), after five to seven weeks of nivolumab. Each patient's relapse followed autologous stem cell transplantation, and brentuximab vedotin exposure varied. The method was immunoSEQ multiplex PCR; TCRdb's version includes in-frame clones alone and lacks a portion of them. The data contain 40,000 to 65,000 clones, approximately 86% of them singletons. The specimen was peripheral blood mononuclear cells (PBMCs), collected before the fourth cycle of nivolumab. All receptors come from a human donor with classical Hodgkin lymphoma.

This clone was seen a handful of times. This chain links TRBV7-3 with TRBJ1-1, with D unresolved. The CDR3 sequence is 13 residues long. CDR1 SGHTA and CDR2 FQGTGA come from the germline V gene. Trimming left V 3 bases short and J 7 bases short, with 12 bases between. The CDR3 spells CASSFGTPGEAFF. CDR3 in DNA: TGTGCCAGCAGCTTTGGAACGCCGGGTGAAGCTTTCTTT.

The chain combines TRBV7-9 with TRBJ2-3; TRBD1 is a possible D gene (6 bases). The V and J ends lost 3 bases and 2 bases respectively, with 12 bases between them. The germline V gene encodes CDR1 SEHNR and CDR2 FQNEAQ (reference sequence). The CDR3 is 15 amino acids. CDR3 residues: CASSFWGHPTDTQYF. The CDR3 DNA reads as TGTGCCAGCAGCTTTTGGGGACACCCCACAGATACGCAGTATTTT. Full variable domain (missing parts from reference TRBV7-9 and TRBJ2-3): DTGVSQNPRHKITKRGQNVTFRCDPISEHNRLYWYRQTLGQGPEFLTYFQNEAQLEKSRLLSDRFSAERPKGSFSTLEIQRTEQGDSAMYLCASSFWGHPTDTQYFGPGTRLTVL.

In DNA, the CDR3 is TGTGCCAGCTCACCAACATTAGGCAGGGGGCTCAACGAGCAGTACTTC. Amino acid sequence: CASSPTLGRGLNEQYF. The J gene is TRBJ2-7, the V gene TRBV18, with 8 bases identical to TRBD1. The V gene end was trimmed by 2 bases and the J gene end by 5 bases; junction bases not matched to a gene: 11. There are 16 residues in the CDR3. The germline gives CDR1 KGHSH, CDR2 LQKENI.

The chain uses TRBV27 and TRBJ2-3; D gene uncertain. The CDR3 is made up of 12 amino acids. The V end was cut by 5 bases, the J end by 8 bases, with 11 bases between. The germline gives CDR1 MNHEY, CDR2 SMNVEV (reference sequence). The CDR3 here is CASSVPSGTQYF. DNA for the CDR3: TGTGCCAGCAGTGTACCTTCGGGTACGCAGTATTTT.

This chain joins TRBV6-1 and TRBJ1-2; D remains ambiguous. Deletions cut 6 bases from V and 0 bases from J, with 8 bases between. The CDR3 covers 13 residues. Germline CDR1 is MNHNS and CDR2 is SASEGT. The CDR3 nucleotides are TGTGCCAGCAGCCAGACTTCTAACTATGGCTACACCTTC. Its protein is CASSQTSNYGYTF.

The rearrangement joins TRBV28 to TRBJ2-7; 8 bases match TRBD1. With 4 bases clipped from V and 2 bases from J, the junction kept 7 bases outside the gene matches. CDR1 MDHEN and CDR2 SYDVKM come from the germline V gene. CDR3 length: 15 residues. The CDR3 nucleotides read TGTGCCAGCAGTTGGGATACGACAGGGGCCTACGAGCAGTACTTC. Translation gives CASSWDTTGAYEQYF.

CDR3 amino acids: CASNLIAGGEQFF. Written as DNA, the CDR3 is TGTGCCAGCAACCTAATAGCGGGAGGCGAGCAGTTCTTC. This chain uses TRBV28 with TRBJ2-1, with TRBD2 identical over 10 bases. Germline CDR1 and CDR2: MDHEN and SYDVKM. The CDR3 spans 13 residues. Losses at the gene ends were 7 bases for V and 10 bases for J; bases not matched to a gene: 7. The variable domain in full, with the rest retrieved from reference TRBV28 and TRBJ2-1, is DVKVTQSSRYLVKRTGEKVFLECVQDMDHENMFWYRQDPGLGLRLIYFSYDVKMKEKGDIPEGYSVSREKKERFSLILESASTNQTSMYLCASNLIAGGEQFFGPGTRLTVL.

The CDR3, as DNA: TGTGCCAGCAGCCAAGGGCAGGGACCGTGGGGAGAGACCCAGTACTTC. It specifies CASSQGQGPWGETQYF. The gene calls are TRBV14 and TRBJ2-5; D is possibly TRBD1 or TRBD2 (5 bases each). Germline V lookup: CDR1 SGHDN, CDR2 FVKESK. V lost 1 base, J lost 4 bases, and 16 bases lay in between. The CDR3 contains 16 residues. Full variable domain (rest looked up from reference TRBV14 and TRBJ2-5): EAGVTQFPSHSVIEKGQTVTLRCDPISGHDNLYWYRRVMGKEIKFLLHFVKESKQDESGMPNNRFLAERTGGTYSTLKVQPAELEDSGVYFCASSQGQGPWGETQYFGPGTRLLVL.

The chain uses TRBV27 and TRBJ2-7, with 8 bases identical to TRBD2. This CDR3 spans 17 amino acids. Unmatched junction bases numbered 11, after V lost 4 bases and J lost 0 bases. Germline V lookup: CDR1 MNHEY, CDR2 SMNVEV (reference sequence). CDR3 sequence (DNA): TGTGCCAGCAGTTCTTGGGGCGGGAGGCCGAGCTCCTACGAGCAGTACTTC. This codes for CASSSWGGRPSSYEQYF.

This chain's CDR3 is CASSSRIRTGELGEQYF. The CDR3 DNA sequence: TGTGCCAGCAGCTCCCGGATTCGGACAGGGGAATTGGGAGAGCAGTACTTC. The rearrangement joins TRBV5-4 to TRBJ2-7; the match to TRBD1 covers 9 bases. CDR1 is SGHNT and CDR2 is YYREEE in the germline V gene (reference sequence). This CDR3 is 17 amino acids long. Trimming took 3 bases from V and 7 from J; bases not matched to a gene: 17. The whole variable domain, filled in from reference TRBV5-4 and TRBJ2-7, reads ETGVTQSPTHLIKTRGQQVTLRCSSQSGHNTVSWYQQALGQGPQFIFQYYREEENGRGNFPPRFSGLQFPNYSSELNVNALELDDSALYLCASSSRIRTGELGEQYFGPGTRLTVT.

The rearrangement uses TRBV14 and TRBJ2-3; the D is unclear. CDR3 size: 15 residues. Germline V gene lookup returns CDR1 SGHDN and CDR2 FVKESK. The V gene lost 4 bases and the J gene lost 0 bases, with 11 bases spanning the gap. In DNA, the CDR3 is TGTGCCAGCAGCCCCCGCGGAACTAGCACAGATACGCAGTATTTT. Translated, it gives CASSPRGTSTDTQYF. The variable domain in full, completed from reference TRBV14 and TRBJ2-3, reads EAGVTQFPSHSVIEKGQTVTLRCDPISGHDNLYWYRRVMGKEIKFLLHFVKESKQDESGMPNNRFLAERTGGTYSTLKVQPAELEDSGVYFCASSPRGTSTDTQYFGPGTRLTVL.

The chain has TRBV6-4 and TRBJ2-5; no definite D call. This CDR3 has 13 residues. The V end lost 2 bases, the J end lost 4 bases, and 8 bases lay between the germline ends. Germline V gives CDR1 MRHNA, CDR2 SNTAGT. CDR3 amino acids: CASSDRALETQYF. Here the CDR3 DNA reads TGTGCCAGCAGTGACAGAGCTCTAGAGACCCAGTACTTC.

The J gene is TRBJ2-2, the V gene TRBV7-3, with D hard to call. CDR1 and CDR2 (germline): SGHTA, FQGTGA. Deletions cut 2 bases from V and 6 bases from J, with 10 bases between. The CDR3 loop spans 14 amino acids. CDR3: CASSLFLPPGELFF. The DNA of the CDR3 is TGTGCCAGCAGCTTATTCCTTCCCCCCGGGGAGCTGTTTTTT.

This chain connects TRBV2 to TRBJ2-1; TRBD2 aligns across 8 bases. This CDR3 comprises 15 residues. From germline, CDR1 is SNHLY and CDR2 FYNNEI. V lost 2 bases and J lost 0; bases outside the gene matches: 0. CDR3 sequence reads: CASSESGSSYNEQFF. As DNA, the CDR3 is TGTGCCAGCAGTGAAAGCGGGAGCTCCTACAATGAGCAGTTCTTC.

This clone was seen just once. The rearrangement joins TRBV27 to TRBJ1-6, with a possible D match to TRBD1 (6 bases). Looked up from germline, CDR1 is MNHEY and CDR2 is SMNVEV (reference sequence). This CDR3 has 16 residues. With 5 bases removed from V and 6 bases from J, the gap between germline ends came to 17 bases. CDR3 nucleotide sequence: TGTGCCAGCAGTGCGCCCCAGGGGAATGGTAATTCACCCCTCCACTTT. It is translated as CASSAPQGNGNSPLHF.

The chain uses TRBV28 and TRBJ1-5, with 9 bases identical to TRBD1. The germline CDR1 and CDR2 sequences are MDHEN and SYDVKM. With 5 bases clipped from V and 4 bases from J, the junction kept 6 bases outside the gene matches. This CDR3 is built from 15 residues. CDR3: CASSTPDRGNQPQHF. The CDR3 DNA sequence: TGTGCCAGCAGTACCCCGGACAGGGGAAATCAGCCCCAGCATTTT.

CDR3 amino acids: CASSQELETQYF. The DNA of the CDR3 is TGCGCCAGCAGCCAAGAGTTGGAGACCCAGTACTTC. V and J are TRBV4-1 and TRBJ2-5; D unresolved. The CDR3 runs 12 residues. Germline CDR1 and CDR2: MGHRA and YSYEKL. The germline V and J ends were trimmed by 0 bases and 5 bases, with 4 bases remaining between them.

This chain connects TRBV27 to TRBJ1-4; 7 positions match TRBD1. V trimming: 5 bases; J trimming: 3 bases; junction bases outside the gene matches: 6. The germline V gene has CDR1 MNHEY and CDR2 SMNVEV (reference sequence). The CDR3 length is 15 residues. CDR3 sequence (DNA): TGTGCCAGCAGTCCCCCAGGGGGGGCTAATGAAAAACTGTTTTTT. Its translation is CASSPPGGANEKLFF.

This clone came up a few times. CDR3 bases: TGTGCCAGCACAGAGTTGGACAGGGCGGCCGGGGAGCTGTTTTTT. Its translation is CASTELDRAAGELFF. J is TRBJ2-2 and V is TRBV6-6, with 8 bases lining up with TRBD1. The CDR3 runs 15 residues. The germline V gene has CDR1 MNHNY and CDR2 SVGAGI (reference sequence). V lost 7 bases and J lost 6; bases outside the gene matches: 10.

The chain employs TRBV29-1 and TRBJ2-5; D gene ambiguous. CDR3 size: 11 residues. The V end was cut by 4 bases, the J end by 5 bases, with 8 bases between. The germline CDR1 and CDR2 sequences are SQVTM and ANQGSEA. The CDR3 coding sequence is TGCAGCGTTGCAGTTATTGAGACCCAGTACTTC. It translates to CSVAVIETQYF.

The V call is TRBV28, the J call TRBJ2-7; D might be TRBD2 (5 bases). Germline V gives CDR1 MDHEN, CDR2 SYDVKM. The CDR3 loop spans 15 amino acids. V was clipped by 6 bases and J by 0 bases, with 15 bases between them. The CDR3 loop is CASSAQRGISYEQYF. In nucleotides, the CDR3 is TGTGCCAGCAGCGCACAACGGGGAATCTCCTACGAGCAGTACTTC.

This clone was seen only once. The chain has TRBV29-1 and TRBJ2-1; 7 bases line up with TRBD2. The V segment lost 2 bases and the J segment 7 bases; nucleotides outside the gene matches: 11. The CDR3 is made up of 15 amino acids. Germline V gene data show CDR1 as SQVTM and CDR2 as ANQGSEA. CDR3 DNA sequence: TGCAGCGTTGAAAGGCGCGGGAGACGGGATAATGAGCAGTTCTTC. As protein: CSVERRGRRDNEQFF.

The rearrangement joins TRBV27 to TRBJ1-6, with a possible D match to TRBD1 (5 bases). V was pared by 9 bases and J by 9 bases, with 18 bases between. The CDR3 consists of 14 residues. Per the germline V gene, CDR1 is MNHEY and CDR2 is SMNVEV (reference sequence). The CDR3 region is CASTSRGYGSPLHF. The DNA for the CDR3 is TGTGCCAGTACCTCAAGGGGCTACGGTTCACCCCTCCACTTT.

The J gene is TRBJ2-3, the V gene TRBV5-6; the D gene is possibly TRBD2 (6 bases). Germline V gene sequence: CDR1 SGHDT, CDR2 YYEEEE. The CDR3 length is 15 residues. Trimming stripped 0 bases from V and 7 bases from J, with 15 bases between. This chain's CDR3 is CASSLEGGGGYTQYF. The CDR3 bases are TGTGCCAGCAGCTTGGAGGGAGGCGGAGGATATACGCAGTATTTT.

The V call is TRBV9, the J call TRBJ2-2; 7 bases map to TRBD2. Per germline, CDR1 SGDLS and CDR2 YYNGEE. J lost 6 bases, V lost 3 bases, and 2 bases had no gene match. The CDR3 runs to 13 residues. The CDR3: CASSGSGAGELFF. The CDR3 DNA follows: TGTGCCAGCAGCGGAAGCGGGGCCGGGGAGCTGTTTTTT.

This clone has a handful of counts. The CDR3 is CASSLSGTTYNSPLHF. CDR3 coding DNA: TGCGCCAGCAGCTTGTCCGGCACGACCTATAATTCACCCCTCCACTTT. The chain employs TRBV5-1 and TRBJ1-6; unclear D gene. The CDR3 has 16 amino acids. Looked up from germline, CDR1 is SGHRS and CDR2 is YFSETQ. V was pared by 1 base and J by 2 bases, with 10 bases between.